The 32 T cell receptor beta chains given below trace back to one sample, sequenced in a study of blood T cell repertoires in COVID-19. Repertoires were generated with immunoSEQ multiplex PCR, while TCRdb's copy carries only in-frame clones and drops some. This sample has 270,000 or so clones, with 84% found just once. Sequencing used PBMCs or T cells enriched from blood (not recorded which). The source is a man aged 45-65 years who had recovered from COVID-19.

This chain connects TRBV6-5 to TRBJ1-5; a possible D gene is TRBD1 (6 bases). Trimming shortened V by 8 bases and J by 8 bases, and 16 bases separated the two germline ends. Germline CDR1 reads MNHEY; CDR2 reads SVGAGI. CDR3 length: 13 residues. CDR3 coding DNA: TGTGCCAGCGAGGGGGGGAACGGGGAGCCCCAGCATTTT. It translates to CASEGGNGEPQHF.

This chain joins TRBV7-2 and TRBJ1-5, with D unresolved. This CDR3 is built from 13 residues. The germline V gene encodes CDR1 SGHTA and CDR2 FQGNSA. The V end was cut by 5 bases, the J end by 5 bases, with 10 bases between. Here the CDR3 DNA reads TGTGCCAGCAGCAAGAAAACAGATCAGCCCCAGCATTTT. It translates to CASSKKTDQPQHF.

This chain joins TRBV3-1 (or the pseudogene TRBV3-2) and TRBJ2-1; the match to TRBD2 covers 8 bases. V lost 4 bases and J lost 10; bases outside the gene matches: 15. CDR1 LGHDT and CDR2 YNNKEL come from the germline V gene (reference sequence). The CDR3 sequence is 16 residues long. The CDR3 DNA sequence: TGTGCCAGCAGCCCGACCGGGACTAGGGGGTTCGGAGAGCAGTTCTTC. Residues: CASSPTGTRGFGEQFF.

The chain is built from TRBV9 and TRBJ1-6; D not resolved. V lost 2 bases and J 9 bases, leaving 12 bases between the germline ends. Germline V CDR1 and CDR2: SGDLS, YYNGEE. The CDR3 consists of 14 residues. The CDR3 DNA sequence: TGTGCCAGCAGCGTCCGGTCTCAGGTTTCACCCCTCCACTTT. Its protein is CASSVRSQVSPLHF.

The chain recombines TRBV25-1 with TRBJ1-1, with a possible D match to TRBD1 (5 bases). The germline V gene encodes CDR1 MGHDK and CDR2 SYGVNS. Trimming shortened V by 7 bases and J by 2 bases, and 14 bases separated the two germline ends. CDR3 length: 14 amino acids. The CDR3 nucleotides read TGTGCCAGCATCGCGGGGCTCCATAACACTGAAGCTTTCTTT. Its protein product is CASIAGLHNTEAFF.

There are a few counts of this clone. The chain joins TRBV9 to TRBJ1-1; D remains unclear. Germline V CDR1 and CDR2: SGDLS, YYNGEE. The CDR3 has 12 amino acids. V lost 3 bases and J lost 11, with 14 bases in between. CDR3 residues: CASSALGGWAFF. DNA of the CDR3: TGTGCCAGCAGCGCTCTGGGAGGGTGGGCTTTCTTT.

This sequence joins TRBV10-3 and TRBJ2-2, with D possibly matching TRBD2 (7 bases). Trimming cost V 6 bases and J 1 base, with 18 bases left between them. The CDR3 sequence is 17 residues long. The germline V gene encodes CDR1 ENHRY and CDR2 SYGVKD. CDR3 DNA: TGTGCCATCAGCGAACCCGGGGGGCCGGAGAACACCGGGGAGCTGTTTTTT. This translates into CAISEPGGPENTGELFF.

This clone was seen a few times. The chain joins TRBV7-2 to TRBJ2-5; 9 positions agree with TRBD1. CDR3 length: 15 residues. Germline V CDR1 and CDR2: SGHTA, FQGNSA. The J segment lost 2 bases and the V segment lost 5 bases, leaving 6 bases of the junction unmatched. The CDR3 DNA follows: TGTGCCAGCAGCCAAGGGACAGGGTGGCAAGAGACCCAGTACTTC. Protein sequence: CASSQGTGWQETQYF. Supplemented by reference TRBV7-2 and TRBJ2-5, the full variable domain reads GAGVSQSPSNKVTEKGKDVELRCDPISGHTALYWYRQSLGQGLEFLIYFQGNSAPDKSGLPSDRFSAERTGGSVSTLTIQRTQQEDSAVYLCASSQGTGWQETQYFGPGTRLLVL.

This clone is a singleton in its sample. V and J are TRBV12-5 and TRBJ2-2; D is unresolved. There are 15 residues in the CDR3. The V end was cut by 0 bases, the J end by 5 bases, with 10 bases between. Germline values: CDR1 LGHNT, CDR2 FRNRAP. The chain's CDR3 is CASGLVRFSTGELFF. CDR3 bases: TGTGCTAGTGGTTTGGTTCGGTTTTCTACCGGGGAGCTGTTTTTT.

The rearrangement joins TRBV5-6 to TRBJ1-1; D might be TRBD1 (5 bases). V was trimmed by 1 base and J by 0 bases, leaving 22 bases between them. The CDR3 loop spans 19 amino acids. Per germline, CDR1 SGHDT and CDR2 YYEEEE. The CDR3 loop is CASSLRIGIGAAMNTEAFF. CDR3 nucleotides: TGTGCCAGCAGCTTGCGAATAGGGATAGGGGCCGCAATGAACACTGAAGCTTTCTTT.

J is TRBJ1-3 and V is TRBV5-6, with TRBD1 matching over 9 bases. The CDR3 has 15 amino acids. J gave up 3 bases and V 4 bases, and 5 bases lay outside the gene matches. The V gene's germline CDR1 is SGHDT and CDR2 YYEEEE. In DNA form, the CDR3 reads TGTGCCAGCAGCCTACAGGGGGCTGGTGGAAACACCATATATTTT. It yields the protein CASSLQGAGGNTIYF.

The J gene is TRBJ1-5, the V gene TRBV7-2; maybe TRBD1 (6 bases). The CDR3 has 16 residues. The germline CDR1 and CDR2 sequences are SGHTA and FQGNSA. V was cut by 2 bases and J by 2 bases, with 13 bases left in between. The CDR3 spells CASSLWGGSGNQPQHF. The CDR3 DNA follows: TGTGCCAGCAGCTTATGGGGGGGCAGTGGCAATCAGCCCCAGCATTTT.

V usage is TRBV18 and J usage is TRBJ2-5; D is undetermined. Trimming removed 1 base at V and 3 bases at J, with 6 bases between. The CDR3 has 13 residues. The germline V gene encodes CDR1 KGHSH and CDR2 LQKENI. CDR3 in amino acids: CASSPRHEETQYF. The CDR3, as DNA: TGTGCCAGCTCACCACGGCACGAAGAGACCCAGTACTTC. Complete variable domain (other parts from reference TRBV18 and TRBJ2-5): NAGVMQNPRHLVRRRGQEARLRCSPMKGHSHVYWYRQLPEEGLKFMVYLQKENIIDESGMPKERFSAEFPKEGPSILRIQQVVRGDSAAYFCASSPRHEETQYFGPGTRLLVL.

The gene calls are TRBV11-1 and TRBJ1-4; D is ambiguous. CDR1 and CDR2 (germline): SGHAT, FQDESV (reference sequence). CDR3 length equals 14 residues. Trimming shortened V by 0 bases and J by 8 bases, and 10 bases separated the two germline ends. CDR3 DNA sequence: TGTGCCAGCAGCTTAGCGTCCCGAGGGGAAAAACTGTTTTTT. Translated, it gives CASSLASRGEKLFF.

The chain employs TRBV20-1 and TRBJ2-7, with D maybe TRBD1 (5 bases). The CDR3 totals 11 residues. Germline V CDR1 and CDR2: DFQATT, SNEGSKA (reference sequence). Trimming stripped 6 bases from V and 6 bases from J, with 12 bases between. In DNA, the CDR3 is TGCAGTGCGGGCAGGGCTGCCGAGCAGTACTTC. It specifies CSAGRAAEQYF.

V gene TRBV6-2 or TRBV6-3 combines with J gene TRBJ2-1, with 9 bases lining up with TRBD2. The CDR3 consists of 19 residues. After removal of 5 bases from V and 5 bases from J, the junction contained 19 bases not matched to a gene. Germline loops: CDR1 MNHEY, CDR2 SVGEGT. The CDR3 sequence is CASSEEAGGPRGPHNEQFF. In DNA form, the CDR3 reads TGTGCCAGCAGTGAGGAGGCGGGGGGGCCCCGGGGTCCCCACAATGAGCAGTTCTTC.

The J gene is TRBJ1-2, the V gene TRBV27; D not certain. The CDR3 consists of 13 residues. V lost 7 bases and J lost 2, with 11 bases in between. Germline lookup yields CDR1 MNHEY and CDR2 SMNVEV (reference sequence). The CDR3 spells CASTREPNYGYTF. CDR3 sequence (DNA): TGTGCCAGCACACGGGAGCCGAACTATGGCTACACCTTC.

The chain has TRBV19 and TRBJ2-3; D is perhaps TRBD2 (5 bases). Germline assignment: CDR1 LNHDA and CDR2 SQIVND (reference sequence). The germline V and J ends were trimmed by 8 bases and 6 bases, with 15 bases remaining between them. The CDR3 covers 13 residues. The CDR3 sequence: CASSDSGSDTQYF. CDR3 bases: TGTGCCAGTTCGGACTCGGGGTCCGATACGCAGTATTTT.

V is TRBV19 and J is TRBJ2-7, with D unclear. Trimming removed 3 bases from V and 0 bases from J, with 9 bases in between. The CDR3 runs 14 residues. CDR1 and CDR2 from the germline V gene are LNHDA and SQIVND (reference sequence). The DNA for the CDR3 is TGTGCCAGTAGTATCCTCCTTAGCTCCTACGAGCAGTACTTC. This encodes CASSILLSSYEQYF.

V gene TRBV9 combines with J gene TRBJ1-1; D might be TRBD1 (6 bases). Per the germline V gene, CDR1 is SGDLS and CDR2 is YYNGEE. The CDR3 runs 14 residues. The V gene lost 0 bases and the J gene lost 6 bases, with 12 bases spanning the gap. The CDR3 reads CASSVVPEGAEAFF. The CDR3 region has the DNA TGTGCCAGCAGCGTAGTTCCAGAGGGGGCTGAAGCTTTCTTT.

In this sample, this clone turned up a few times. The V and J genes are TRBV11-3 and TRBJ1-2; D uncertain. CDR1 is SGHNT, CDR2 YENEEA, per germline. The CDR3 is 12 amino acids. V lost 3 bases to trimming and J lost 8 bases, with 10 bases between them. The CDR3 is CASSFTGDGYTF. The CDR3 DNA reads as TGTGCCAGCAGCTTTACCGGAGACGGCTACACCTTC.

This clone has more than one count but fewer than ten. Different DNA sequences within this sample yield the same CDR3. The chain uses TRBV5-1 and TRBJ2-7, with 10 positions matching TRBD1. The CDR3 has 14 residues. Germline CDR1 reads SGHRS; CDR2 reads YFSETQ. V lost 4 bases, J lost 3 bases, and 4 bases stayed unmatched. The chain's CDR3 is CASSTTGGGYEQYF. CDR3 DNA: TGCGCCAGCAGCACGACAGGGGGCGGCTACGAGCAGTACTTC. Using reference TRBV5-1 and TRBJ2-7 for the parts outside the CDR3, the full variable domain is KAGVTQTPRYLIKTRGQQVTLSCSPISGHRSVSWYQQTPGQGLQFLFEYFSETQRNKGNFPGRFSGRQFSNSRSEMNVSTLELGDSALYLCASSTTGGGYEQYFGPGTRLTVT.

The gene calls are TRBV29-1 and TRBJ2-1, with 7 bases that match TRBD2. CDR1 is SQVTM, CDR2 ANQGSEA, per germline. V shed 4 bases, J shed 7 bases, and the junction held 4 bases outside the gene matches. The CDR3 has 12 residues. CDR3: CSVAAGRNEQFF. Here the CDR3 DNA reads TGCAGCGTTGCAGCGGGGAGGAATGAGCAGTTCTTC.

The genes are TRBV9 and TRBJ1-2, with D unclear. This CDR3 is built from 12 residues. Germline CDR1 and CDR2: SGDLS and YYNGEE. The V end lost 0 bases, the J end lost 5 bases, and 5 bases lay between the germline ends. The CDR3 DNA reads TGTGCCAGCAGCGTAGAAGCTTATGGCTACACCTTC. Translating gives CASSVEAYGYTF.

The CDR3 protein is CASSQGTLTNQPQHF. CDR3 DNA: TGTGCCAGCAGCCAGGGGACACTTACCAATCAGCCCCAGCATTTT. The chain recombines TRBV3-1 (or the pseudogene TRBV3-2) with TRBJ1-5; a possible D gene is TRBD1 (6 bases). The V and J ends lost 3 bases and 3 bases respectively, with 12 bases between them. Germline V gene lookup returns CDR1 LGHDT and CDR2 YNNKEL (reference sequence). The CDR3 runs to 15 residues.

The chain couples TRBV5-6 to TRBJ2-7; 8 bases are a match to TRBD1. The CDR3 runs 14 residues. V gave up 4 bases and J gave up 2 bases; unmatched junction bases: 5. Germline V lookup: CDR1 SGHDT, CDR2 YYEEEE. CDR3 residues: CASSPGTGAYEQYF. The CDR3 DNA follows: TGTGCCAGCAGCCCCGGGACAGGAGCCTACGAGCAGTACTTC.

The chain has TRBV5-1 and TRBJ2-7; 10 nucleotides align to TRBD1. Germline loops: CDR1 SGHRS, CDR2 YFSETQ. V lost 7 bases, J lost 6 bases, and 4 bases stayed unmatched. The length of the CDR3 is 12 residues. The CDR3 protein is CASHGTGVEQYF. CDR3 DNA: TGCGCCAGCCACGGGACAGGGGTCGAGCAGTACTTC.

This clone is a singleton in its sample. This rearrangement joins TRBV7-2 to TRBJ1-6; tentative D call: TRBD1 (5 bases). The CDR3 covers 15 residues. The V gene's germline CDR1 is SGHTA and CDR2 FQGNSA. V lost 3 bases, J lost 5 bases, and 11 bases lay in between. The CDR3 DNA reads TGTGCCAGCAGCTTCGTCGCGACAGATAATTCACCCCTCCACTTT. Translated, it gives CASSFVATDNSPLHF. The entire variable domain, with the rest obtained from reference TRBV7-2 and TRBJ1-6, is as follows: GAGVSQSPSNKVTEKGKDVELRCDPISGHTALYWYRQSLGQGLEFLIYFQGNSAPDKSGLPSDRFSAERTGGSVSTLTIQRTQQEDSAVYLCASSFVATDNSPLHFGNGTRLTVT.

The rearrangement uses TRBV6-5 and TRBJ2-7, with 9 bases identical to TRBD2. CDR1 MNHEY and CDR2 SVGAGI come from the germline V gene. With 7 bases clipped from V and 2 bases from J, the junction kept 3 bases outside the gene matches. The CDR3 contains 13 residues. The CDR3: CASTSGITYEQYF. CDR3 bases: TGTGCCAGCACTAGCGGGATAACCTACGAGCAGTACTTC.

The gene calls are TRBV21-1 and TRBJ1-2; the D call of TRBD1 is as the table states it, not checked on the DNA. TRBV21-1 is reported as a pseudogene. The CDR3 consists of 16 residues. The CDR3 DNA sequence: TGTGCCAGCAGCAAAATGCTCTGGGGCCCGGACTATGGCTACACCTTC. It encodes CASSKMLWGPDYGYTF.

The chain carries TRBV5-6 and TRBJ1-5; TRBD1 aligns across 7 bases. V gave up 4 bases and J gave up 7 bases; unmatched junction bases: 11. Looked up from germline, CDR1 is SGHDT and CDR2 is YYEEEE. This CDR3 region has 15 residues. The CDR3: CASSPGGTVGQPQHF. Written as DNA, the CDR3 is TGTGCCAGCAGCCCGGGGGGGACAGTTGGCCAGCCCCAGCATTTT.

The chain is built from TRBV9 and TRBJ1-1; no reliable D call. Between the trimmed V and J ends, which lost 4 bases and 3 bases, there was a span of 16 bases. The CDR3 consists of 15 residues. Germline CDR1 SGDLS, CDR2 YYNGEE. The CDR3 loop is CASSPLGGRDTEAFF. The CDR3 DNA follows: TGTGCCAGCAGCCCCCTGGGAGGAAGGGACACTGAAGCTTTCTTT.